The clone carrying this T cell receptor (beta chain) was found once. This specimen comes from a study of T cell responses to AZD1222 COVID-19 vaccine. Libraries were prepared by immunoSEQ multiplex PCR; TCRdb keeps only in-frame clonotypes and omits some of them. The table lists about 98,000 clones, approximately 90% of them singletons, with less than 6% in the top ten. The sample consisted of peripheral blood, taken on day 0 of AZD1222 vaccination. The clonotype comes from an adult in good health.

The CDR3: CASSFRLVRTEAFF. The CDR3 coding sequence is TGTGCCAGCAGCTTCCGGTTAGTACGCACTGAAGCTTTCTTT. V usage is TRBV5-6 and J usage is TRBJ1-1; D gene unclear. Trimming took 2 bases from V and 4 from J, leaving 12 bases between them. The CDR3 has 14 residues. Germline lookup yields CDR1 SGHDT and CDR2 YYEEEE.